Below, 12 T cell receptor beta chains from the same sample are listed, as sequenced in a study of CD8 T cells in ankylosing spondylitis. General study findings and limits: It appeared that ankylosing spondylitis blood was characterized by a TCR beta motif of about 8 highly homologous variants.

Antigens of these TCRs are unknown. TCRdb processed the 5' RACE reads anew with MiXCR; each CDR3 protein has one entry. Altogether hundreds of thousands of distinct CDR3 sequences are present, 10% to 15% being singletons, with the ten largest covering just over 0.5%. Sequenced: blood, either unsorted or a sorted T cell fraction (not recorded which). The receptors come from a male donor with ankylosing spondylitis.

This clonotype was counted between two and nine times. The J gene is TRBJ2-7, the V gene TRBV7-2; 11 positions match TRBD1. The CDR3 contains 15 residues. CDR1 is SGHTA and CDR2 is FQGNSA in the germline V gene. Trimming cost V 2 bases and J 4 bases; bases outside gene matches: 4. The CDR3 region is CASSLWTGGGYEQYF. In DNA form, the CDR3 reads TGTGCCAGCAGCTTATGGACAGGGGGCGGTTACGAGCAGTACTTC.

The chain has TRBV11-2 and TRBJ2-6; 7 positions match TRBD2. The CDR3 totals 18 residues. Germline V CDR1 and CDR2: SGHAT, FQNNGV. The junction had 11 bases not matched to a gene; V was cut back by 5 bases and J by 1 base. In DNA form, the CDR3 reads TGTGCCAGCAGCAAGCGGGACTTAATAATGTCTGGGGCCAACGTCCTGACTTTC. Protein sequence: CASSKRDLIMSGANVLTF. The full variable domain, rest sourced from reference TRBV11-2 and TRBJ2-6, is EAGVAQSPRYKIIEKRQSVAFWCNPISGHATLYWYQQILGQGPKLLIQFQNNGVVDDSQLPKDRFSAERLKGVDSTLKIQPAKLEDSAVYLCASSKRDLIMSGANVLTFGAGSRLTVL.

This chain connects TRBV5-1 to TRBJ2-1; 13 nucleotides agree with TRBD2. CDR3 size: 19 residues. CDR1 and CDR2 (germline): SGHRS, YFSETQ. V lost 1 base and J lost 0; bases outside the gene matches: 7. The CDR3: CASSLRGLAGMSSYNEQFF. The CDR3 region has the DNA TGCGCCAGCAGCTTGAGGGGACTAGCGGGAATGAGCTCCTACAATGAGCAGTTCTTC.

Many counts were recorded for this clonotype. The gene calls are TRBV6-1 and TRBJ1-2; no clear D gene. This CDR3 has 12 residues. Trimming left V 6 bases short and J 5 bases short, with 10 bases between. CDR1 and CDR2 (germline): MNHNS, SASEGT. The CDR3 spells CASRAGTYGYTF. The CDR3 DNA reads TGTGCCAGCAGAGCAGGAACGTATGGCTACACCTTC.

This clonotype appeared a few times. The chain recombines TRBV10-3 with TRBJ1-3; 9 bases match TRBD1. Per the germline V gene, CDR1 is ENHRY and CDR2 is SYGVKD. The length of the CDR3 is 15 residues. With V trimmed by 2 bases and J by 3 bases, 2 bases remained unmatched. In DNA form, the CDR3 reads TGTGCCATCAGTGAGGCGGACAGGGGTGGAAACACCATATATTTT. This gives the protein CAISEADRGGNTIYF.

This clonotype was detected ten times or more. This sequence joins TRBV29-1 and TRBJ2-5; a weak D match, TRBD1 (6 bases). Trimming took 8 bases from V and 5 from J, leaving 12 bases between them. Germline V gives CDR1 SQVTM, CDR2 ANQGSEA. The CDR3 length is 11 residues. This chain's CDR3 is CSIGGLETQYF. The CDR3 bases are TGCAGCATTGGGGGCTTGGAGACCCAGTACTTC.

Here the CDR3 DNA reads TGTGCCAGCAGTGCTTGGGGGGGGTTTGGGGACGAGCAGTACTTC. This gives the protein CASSAWGGFGDEQYF. V and J are TRBV6-1 and TRBJ2-7, with 7 bases identical to TRBD2. The V gene's germline CDR1 is MNHNS and CDR2 SASEGT. The J segment lost 5 bases and the V segment lost 4 bases, leaving 11 bases of the junction unmatched. The CDR3 sequence is 15 residues long.

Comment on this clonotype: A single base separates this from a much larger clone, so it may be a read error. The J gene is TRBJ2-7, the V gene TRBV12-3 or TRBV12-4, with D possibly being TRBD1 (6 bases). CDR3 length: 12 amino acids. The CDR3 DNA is TGTGCCAGCAGTCCCAGGGGTTTCGAGGAGTACTTC. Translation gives CASSPRGFEEYF.

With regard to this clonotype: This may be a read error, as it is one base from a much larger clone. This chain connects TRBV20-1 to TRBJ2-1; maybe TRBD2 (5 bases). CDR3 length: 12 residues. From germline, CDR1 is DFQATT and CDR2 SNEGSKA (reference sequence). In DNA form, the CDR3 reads TGCAGAGCTAGCCGGGTAGAGGCTGAGCAGTTCTTC. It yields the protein CRASRVEAEQFF.

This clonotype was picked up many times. The CDR3 sequence is CAISEGSGGPFNEQFF. In nucleotides, the CDR3 is TGTGCCATCAGTGAAGGGTCCGGGGGGCCATTCAATGAGCAGTTCTTC. The rearrangement uses TRBV10-3 and TRBJ2-1; TRBD2 might be the D (7 bases). V lost 3 bases, J lost 6 bases, and 18 bases lay in between. Germline lookup yields CDR1 ENHRY and CDR2 SYGVKD. The CDR3 is 16 amino acids.

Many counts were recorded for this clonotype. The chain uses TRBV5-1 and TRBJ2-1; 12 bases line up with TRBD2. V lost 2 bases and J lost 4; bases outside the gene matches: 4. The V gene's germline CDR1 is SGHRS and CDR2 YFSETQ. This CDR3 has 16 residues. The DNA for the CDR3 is TGCGCCAGCAGCTTCGGGACTAGCGGGCGGTACAATGAGCAGTTCTTC. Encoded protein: CASSFGTSGRYNEQFF.

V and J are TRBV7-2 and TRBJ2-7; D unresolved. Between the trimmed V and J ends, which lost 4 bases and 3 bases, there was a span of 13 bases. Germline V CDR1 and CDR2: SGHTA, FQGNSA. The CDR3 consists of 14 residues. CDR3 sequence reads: CASSYSAALYEQYF. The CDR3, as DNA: TGTGCCAGCAGCTACTCGGCCGCCCTCTACGAGCAGTACTTC.